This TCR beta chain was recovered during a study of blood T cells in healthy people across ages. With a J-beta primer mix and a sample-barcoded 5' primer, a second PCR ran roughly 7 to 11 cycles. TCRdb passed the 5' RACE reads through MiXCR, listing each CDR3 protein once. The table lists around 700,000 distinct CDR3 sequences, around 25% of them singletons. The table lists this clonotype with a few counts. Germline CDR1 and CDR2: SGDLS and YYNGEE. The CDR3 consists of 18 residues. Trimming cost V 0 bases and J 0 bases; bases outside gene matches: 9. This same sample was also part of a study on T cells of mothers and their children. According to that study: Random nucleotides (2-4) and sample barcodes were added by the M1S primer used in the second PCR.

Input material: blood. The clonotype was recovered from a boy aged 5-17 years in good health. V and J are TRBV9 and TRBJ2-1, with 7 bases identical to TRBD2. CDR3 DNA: TGTGCCAGCAGCGTAGCTCAAGCGGGGCCGCTCTCCTACAATGAGCAGTTCTTC. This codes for CASSVAQAGPLSYNEQFF.